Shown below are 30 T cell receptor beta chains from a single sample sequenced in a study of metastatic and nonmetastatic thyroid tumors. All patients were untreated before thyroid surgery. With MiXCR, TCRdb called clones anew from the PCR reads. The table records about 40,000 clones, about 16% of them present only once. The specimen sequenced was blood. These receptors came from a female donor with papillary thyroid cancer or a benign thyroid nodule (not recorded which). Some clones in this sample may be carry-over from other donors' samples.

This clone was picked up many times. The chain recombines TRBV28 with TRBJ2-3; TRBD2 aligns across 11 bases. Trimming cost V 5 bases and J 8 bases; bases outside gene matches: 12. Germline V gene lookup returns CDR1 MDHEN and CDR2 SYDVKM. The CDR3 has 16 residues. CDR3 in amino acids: CASSPNSGGAAGTQYF. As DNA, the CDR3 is TGTGCCAGCAGTCCCAATAGCGGGGGGGCGGCGGGTACGCAGTATTTT.

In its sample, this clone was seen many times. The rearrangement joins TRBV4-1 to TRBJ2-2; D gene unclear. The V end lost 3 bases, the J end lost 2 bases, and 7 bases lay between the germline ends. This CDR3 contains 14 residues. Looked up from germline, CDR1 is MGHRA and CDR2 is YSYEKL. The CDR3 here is CASSHPHNTGELFF. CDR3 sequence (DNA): TGCGCCAGCAGCCACCCTCACAACACCGGGGAGCTGTTTTTT.

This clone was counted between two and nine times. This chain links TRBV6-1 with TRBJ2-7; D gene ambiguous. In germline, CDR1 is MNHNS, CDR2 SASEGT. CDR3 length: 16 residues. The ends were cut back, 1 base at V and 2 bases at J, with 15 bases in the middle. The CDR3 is CASSEGHPPAPYEQYF. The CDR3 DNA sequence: TGTGCCAGCAGTGAAGGCCACCCCCCTGCACCCTACGAGCAGTACTTC.

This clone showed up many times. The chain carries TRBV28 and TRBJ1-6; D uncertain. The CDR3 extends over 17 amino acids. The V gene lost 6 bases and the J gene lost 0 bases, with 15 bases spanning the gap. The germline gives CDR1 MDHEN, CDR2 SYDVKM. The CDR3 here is CASSLSRASSYNSPLHF. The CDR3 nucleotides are TGTGCCAGCAGCCTGTCCCGGGCGAGCTCCTATAATTCACCCCTCCACTTT.

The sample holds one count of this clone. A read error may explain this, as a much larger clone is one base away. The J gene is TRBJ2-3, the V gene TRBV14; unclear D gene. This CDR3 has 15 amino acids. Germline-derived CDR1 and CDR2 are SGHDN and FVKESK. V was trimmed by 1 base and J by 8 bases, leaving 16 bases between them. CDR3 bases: TGTGCCAGCAGCCAAGGGCATGTATCACATCGTACGCAGTATTTT. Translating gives CASSQGHVSHRTQYF.

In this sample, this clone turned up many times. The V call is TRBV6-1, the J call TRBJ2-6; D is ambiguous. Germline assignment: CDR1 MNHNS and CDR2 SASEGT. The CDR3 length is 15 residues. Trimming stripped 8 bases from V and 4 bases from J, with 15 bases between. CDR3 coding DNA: TGTGCCAGCCCCCGTTGGGCGGACGGGGCCAACGTCCTGACTTTC. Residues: CASPRWADGANVLTF.

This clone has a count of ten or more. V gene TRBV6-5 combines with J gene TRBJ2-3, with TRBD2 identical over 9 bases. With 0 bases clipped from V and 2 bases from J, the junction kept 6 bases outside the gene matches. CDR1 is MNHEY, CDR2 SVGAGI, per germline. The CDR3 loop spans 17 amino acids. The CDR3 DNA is TGTGCCAGCAGTTACTCTCCTAGCGGGGATCTCACAGATACGCAGTATTTT. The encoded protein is CASSYSPSGDLTDTQYF.

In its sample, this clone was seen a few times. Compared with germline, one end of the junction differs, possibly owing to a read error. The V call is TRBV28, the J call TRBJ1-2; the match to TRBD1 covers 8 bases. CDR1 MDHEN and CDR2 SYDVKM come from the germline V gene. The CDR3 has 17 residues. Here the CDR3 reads CASSLGGTGGLNYVYTF. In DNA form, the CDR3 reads TGTGCCAGCAGTTTAGGTGGGACAGGTGGACTCAACTATGTCTACACCTTC.

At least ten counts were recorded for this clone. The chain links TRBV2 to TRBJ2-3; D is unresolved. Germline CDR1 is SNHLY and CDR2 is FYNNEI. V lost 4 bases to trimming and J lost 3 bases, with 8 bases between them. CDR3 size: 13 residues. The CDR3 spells CASSAEGTDTQYF. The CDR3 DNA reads TGTGCCAGCAGTGCCGAAGGAACAGATACGCAGTATTTT.

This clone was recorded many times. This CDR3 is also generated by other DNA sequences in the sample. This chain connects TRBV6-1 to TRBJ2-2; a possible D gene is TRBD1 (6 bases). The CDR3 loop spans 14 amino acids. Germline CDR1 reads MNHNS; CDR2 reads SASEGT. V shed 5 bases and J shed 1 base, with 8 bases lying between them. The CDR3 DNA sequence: TGTGCCAGCAGTTCGGGACAGAACACCGGGGAGCTGTTTTTT. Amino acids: CASSSGQNTGELFF.

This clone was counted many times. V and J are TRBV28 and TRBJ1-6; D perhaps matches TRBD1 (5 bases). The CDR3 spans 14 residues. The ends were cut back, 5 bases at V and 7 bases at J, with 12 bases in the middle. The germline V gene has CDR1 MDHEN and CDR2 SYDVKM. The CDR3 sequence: CASSQGGANSPLHF. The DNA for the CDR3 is TGTGCCAGCAGTCAGGGCGGCGCAAATTCACCCCTCCACTTT.

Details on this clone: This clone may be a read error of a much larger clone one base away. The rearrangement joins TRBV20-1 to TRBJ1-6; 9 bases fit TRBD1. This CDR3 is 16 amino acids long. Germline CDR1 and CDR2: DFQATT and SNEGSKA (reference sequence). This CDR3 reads CSASIGTGNTNSPLYF. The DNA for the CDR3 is TGCAGTGCAAGCATCGGGACAGGGAACACAAATTCACCCCTCTACTTT.

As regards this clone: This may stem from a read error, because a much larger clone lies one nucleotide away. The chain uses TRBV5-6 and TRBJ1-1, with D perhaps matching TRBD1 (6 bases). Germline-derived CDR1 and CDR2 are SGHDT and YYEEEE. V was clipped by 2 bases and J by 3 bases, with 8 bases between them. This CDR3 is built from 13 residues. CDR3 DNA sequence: TGTGCCAGCAGCTTCGGGACATACACTGAAGCTTTCTTT. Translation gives CASSFGTYTEAFF. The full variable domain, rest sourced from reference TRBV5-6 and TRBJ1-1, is DAGVTQSPTHLIKTRGQQVTLRCSPKSGHDTVSWYQQALGQGPQFIFQYYEEEERQRGNFPDRFSGHQFPNYSSELNVNALLLGDSALYLCASSFGTYTEAFFGQGTRLTVV.

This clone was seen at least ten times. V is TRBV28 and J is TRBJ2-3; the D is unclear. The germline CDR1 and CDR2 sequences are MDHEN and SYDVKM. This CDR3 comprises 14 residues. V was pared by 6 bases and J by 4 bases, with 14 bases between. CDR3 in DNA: TGTGCCAGCAGCCTAGAACCAGGTTCAGATACGCAGTATTTT. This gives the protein CASSLEPGSDTQYF. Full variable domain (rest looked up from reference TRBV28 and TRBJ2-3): DVKVTQSSRYLVKRTGEKVFLECVQDMDHENMFWYRQDPGLGLRLIYFSYDVKMKEKGDIPEGYSVSREKKERFSLILESASTNQTSMYLCASSLEPGSDTQYFGPGTRLTVL.

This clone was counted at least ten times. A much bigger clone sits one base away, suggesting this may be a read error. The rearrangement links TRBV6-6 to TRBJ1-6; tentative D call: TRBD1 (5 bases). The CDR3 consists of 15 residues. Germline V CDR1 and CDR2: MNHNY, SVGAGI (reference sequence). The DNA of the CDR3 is TGTGCCAGCAGTTACTCGACAGTACAGAATTCACTCCTCCACTTT. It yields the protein CASSYSTVQNSLLHF.

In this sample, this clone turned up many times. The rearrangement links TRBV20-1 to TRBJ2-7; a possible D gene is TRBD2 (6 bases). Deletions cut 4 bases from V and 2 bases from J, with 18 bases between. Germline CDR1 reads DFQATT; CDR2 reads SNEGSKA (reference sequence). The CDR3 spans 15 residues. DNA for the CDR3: TGCAGTGCTATGCGTCGCGGGATGAATACCTACGAGCAGTACTTC. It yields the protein CSAMRRGMNTYEQYF.

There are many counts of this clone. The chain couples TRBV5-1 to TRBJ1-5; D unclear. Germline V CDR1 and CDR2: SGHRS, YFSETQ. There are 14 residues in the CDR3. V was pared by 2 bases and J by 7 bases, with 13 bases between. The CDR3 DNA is TGCGCCAGCAGCTTATTCCCGGGCGGCCAGCCCCAGCATTTT. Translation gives CASSLFPGGQPQHF.

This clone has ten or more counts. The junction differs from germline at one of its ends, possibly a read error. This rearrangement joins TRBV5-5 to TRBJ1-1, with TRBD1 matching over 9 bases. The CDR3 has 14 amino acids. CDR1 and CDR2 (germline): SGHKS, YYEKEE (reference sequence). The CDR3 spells CASRLGTGSAEAFF. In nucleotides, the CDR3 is TGTGCCAGCAGGTTGGGGACAGGGAGTGCTGAAGCTTTCTTT.

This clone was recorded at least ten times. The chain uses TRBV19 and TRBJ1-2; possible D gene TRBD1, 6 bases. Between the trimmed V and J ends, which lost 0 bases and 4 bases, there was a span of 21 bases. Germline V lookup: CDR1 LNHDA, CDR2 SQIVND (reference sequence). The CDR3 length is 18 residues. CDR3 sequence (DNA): TGTGCCAGTAGTATAGATGGGGGGACCGGTTGGGACACCTATGGCTACACCTTC. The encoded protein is CASSIDGGTGWDTYGYTF.

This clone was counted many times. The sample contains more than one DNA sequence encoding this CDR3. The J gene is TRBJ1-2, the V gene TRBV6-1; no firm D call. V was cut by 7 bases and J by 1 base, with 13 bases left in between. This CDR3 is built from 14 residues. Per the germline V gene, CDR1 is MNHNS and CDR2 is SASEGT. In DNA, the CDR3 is TGTGCCAGCAACAAACCCCCAGATAACTATGGCTACACCTTC. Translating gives CASNKPPDNYGYTF.

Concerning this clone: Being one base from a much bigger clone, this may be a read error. The CDR3 spells CASRRKGFVETQYF. The CDR3, as DNA: TGTGCCAGCAGACGGAAAGGGTTCGTAGAGACCCAGTACTTC. This chain joins TRBV5-6 and TRBJ2-5; no clear D. V lost 5 bases, J lost 4 bases, and 15 bases lay in between. There are 14 residues in the CDR3. Germline V gives CDR1 SGHDT, CDR2 YYEEEE.

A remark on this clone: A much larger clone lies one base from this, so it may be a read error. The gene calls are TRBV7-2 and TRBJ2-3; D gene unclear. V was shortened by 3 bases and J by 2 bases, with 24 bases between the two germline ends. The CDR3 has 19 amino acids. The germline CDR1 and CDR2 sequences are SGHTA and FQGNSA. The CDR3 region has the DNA TGTGCCAGCAGCTTTATTTCGGTGGTGGCCGCTCGGCTCACAGATACGCAGTATTTT. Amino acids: CASSFISVVAARLTDTQYF.

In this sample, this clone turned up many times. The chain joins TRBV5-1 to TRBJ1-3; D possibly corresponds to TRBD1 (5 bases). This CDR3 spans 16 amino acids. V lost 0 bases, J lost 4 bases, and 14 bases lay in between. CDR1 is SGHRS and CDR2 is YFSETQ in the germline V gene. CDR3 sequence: CASSLGRDGRGNTIYF. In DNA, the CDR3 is TGCGCCAGCAGCTTGGGCCGGGACGGTCGCGGAAACACCATATATTTT.

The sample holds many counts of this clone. This chain's CDR3 is CSAPGQGYEQFF. The CDR3 region has the DNA TGCAGTGCTCCCGGACAGGGGTATGAGCAGTTCTTC. This chain joins TRBV20-1 and TRBJ2-1; 9 nucleotides align to TRBD1. CDR3 length: 12 amino acids. V dropped 5 bases and J dropped 8; count of bases not matched to a gene: 4. Germline lookup yields CDR1 DFQATT and CDR2 SNEGSKA (reference sequence).

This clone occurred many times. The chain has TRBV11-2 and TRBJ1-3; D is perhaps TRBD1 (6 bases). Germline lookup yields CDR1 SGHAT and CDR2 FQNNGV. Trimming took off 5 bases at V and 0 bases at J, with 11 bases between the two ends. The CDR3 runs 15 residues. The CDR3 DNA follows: TGTGCCAGCAGCATGGACAGTCTCTCTGGAAACACCATATATTTT. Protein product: CASSMDSLSGNTIYF.

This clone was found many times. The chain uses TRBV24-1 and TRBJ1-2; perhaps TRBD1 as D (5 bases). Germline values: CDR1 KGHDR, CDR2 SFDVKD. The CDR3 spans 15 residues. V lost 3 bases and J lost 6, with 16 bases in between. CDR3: CATSDGAYGVDGYTF. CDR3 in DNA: TGTGCCACCAGTGATGGGGCTTATGGTGTTGATGGCTACACCTTC.

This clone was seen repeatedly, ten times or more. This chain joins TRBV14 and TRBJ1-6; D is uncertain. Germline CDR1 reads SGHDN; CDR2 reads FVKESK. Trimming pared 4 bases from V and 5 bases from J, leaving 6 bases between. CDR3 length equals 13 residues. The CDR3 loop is CASSPSHNSPLHF. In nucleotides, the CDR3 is TGTGCCAGCAGCCCAAGCCATAATTCACCCCTCCACTTT.

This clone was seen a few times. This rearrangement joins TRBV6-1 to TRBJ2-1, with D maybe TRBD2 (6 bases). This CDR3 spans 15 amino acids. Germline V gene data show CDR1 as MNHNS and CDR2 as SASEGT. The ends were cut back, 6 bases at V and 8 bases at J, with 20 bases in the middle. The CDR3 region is CASSEEGAFMDEQFF. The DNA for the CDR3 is TGTGCCAGCAGCGAGGAGGGAGCGTTCATGGATGAGCAGTTCTTC.

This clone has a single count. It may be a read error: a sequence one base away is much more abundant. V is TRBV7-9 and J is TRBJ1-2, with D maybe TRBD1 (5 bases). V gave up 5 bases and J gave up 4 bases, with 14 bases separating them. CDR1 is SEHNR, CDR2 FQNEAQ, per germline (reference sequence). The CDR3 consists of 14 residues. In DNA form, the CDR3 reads TGTGCCAGCAGCGCCACGGGGGTCTGCTATGGCTACACCTTC. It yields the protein CASSATGVCYGYTF.

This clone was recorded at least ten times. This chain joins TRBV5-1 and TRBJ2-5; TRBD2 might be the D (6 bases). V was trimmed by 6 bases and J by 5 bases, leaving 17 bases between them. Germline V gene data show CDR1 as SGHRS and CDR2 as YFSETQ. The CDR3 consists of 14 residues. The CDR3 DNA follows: TGCGCCAGCACGGACGAGGGGACTCGGGAGACCCAGTACTTC. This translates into CASTDEGTRETQYF.